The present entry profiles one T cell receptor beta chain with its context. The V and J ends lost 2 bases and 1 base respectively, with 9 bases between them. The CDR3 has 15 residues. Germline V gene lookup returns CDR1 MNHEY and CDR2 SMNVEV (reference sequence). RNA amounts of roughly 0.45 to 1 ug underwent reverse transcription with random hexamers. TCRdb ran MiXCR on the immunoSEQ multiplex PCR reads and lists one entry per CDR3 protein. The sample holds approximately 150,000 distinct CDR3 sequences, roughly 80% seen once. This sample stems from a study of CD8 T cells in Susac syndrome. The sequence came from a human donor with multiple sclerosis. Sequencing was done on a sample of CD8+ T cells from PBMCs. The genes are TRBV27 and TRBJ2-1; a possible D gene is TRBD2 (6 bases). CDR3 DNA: TGTGCCAGCAGTTTAATCGGGGGTTCCTACAATGAGCAGTTCTTC. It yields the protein CASSLIGGSYNEQFF.